A selection of T cell receptor beta chains follows, all from one sample in a study of early T cells in non-severe SARS-CoV-2 infection. Each CDR3 protein is one row after TCRdb ran MiXCR on the 5' RACE reads. The sample contains approximately 70,000 distinct CDR3 sequences, about 4.9% of which appear only once. Here the sequenced sample was whole blood, taken at baseline. These receptors were obtained from an adult who was a healthcare worker with PCR-confirmed SARS-CoV-2 infection or an uninfected control (not recorded which). The donor label of this sample is uncertain. CDR3s include the opening cysteine and the closing phenylalanine or tryptophan. Fields, in order: D gene, V gene, J gene, CDR3 protein. A D gene is named only where the DNA matches it firmly.

D: TRBD1; V: TRBV4-1; J: TRBJ1-4; CDR3: CASSQVRGPLPEKLFF
D: .; V: TRBV4-2; J: TRBJ2-5; CDR3: CASRKGSQGRETQYF
D: .; V: TRBV2; J: TRBJ2-1; CDR3: CASSEERTAYNEQFF
D: .; V: TRBV12-5; J: TRBJ1-1; CDR3: CASGSGNRVSNTEAFF
D: .; V: TRBV6-4; J: TRBJ2-2; CDR3: CASSGTTTGELFF
D: .; V: TRBV7-2; J: TRBJ2-7; CDR3: CASSLGGGFQYEQYF
D: .; V: TRBV30; J: TRBJ2-3; CDR3: CAWTSWIESDTQYF
D: .; V: TRBV11-2; J: TRBJ1-4; CDR3: CASSHRAFDNEKLFF
D: .; V: TRBV5-6; J: TRBJ2-5; CDR3: CASSLSKTQYF
D: TRBD2; V: TRBV11-2; J: TRBJ2-5; CDR3: CASSLAGLAGGIGETQYF
D: .; V: TRBV6-5; J: TRBJ1-2; CDR3: CASSFGPAGVDGYTF
D: .; V: TRBV7-9; J: TRBJ2-3; CDR3: CASSEDRARTDTQYF
D: TRBD1; V: TRBV20-1; J: TRBJ2-1; CDR3: CSGTGRGNEQFF
D: .; V: TRBV12-3/TRBV12-4; J: TRBJ1-1; CDR3: CASSSGGAVTEAFF
D: .; V: TRBV9; J: TRBJ2-5; CDR3: CASSVAGLATSGQETQYF
D: TRBD2; V: TRBV6-1; J: TRBJ2-3; CDR3: CASSEGLAGGTDTQYF
D: .; V: TRBV13; J: TRBJ2-3; CDR3: CASARGSTDTQYF
D: TRBD1; V: TRBV7-9; J: TRBJ1-2; CDR3: CASSITTGNYGYTF
D: .; V: TRBV29-1; J: TRBJ1-5; CDR3: CSVGVLLTNSNQPQHF
D: .; V: TRBV28; J: TRBJ2-3; CDR3: CASTPPGVLGTDTQYF
D: TRBD2; V: TRBV11-2; J: TRBJ2-1; CDR3: CASSLLPGGAYNEQFF
D: .; V: TRBV29-1; J: TRBJ1-2; CDR3: CSVDSPHGERDYGYTF
D: TRBD1; V: TRBV16; J: TRBJ1-2; CDR3: CASSLRQGHYGYTF
D: .; V: TRBV28; J: TRBJ2-2; CDR3: CASSIAATGELFF
D: .; V: TRBV6-4; J: TRBJ2-3; CDR3: CASTAHHGTDTQYF
D: .; V: TRBV29-1; J: TRBJ2-7; CDR3: CSARDQEDGYEQYF
D: .; V: TRBV30; J: TRBJ1-1; CDR3: CAWRRGSDTEAFF
D: .; V: TRBV20-1; J: TRBJ1-3; CDR3: CSARDGGARNTIYF
D: TRBD2; V: TRBV29-1; J: TRBJ2-3; CDR3: CSVEGGLAGYTDTQYF
D: .; V: TRBV20-1; J: TRBJ1-6; CDR3: CSAPKTGEESSPLHF
D: .; V: TRBV11-2; J: TRBJ2-7; CDR3: CASRPGGEQYF
D: TRBD2; V: TRBV20-1; J: TRBJ2-1; CDR3: CSASQLAGFSYNEQFF
D: TRBD1; V: TRBV11-2; J: TRBJ2-1; CDR3: CASSRTGGNEQFF
D: TRBD1; V: TRBV4-2; J: TRBJ2-7; CDR3: CASSQDMTGRYEQYF
D: .; V: TRBV3-1; J: TRBJ1-1; CDR3: CASSQWGDYANTEAFF
D: TRBD2; V: TRBV3-1; J: TRBJ2-1; CDR3: CASSQGLASYNEQFF
D: .; V: TRBV27; J: TRBJ1-2; CDR3: CASRTPAYGYTF
D: .; V: TRBV5-6; J: TRBJ1-6; CDR3: CASSPRGNSPLHF
D: .; V: TRBV6-4; J: TRBJ2-1; CDR3: CASSDTGGQNEQFF
D: .; V: TRBV20-1; J: TRBJ1-4; CDR3: CSARGGTGLNEKLFF
D: TRBD1; V: TRBV11-2; J: TRBJ1-1; CDR3: CASSAIRTGGRGAFF
D: .; V: TRBV11-2; J: TRBJ1-5; CDR3: CASSRLGGNQPQHF
D: .; V: TRBV30; J: TRBJ2-7; CDR3: CAWSASVYEQYF
D: .; V: TRBV5-5; J: TRBJ2-3; CDR3: CASSLRGADTQYF
D: .; V: TRBV5-4; J: TRBJ2-7; CDR3: CASSLPGGGSSYEQYF
D: TRBD2; V: TRBV20-1; J: TRBJ2-3; CDR3: CSANILAGSTDTQYF
D: .; V: TRBV3-1; J: TRBJ2-6; CDR3: CASSQGSGANVLTF
D: TRBD1; V: TRBV10-1; J: TRBJ1-1; CDR3: CASSADRTNTEAFF